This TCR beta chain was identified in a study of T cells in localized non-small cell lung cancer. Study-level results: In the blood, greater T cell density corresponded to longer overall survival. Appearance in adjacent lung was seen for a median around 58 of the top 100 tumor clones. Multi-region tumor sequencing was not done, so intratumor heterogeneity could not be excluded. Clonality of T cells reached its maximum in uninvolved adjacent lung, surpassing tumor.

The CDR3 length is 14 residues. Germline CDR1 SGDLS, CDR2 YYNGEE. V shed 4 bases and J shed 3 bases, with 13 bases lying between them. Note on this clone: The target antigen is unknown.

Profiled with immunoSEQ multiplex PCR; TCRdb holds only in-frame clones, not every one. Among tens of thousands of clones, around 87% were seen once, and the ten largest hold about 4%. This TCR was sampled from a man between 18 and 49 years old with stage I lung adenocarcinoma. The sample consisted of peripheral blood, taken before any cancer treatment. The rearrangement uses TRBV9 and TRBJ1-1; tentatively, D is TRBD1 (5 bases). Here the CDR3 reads CASSPETGDTEAFF. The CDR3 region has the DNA TGTGCCAGCAGCCCAGAAACGGGGGACACTGAAGCTTTCTTT.